This TCR beta chain was found in a study of blood T cell repertoires in COVID-19. Germline-derived CDR1 and CDR2 are MNHEY and SMNVEV (reference sequence). The CDR3 sequence is 15 residues long. Trimming took off 2 bases at V and 7 bases at J, with 15 bases between the two ends. The assay was immunoSEQ multiplex PCR, and TCRdb's table has in-frame clones only and misses some. Among about 110,000 clones listed, 88% were seen once. There are a few counts of this clone. Sequenced: peripheral blood. This rearrangement joins TRBV27 to TRBJ2-1, with a tentative D call TRBD2 (6 bases). The origin of this receptor is a human donor in a cohort sampled during active COVID-19. CDR3 DNA sequence: TGTGCCAGCAGTTTAAGGTCTAGCGTCCCTAATGAGCAGTTCTTC. It is translated as CASSLRSSVPNEQFF.